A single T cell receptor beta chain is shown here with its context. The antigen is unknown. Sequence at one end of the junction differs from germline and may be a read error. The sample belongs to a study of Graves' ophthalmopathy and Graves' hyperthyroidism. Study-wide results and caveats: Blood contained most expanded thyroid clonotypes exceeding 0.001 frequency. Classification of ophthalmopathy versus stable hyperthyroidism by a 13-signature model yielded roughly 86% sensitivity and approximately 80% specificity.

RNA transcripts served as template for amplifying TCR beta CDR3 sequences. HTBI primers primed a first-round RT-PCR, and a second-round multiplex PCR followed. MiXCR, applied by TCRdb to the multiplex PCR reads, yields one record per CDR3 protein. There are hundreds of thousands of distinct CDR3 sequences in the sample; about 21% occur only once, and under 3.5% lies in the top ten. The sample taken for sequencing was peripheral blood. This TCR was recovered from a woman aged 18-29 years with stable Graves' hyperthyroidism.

CDR3 DNA sequence: TGTGCCACCAGTAGAGGGACAGGGTCTGGGGAGACCCAGTACTTC. Protein product: CATSRGTGSGETQYF. The V call is TRBV15, the J call TRBJ2-5, with 9 bases fitting TRBD1. This CDR3 spans 15 amino acids. Germline-derived CDR1 and CDR2 are LNHNV and YYDKDF (reference sequence).